Described below is a single T cell receptor (beta chain) sequence and its context. Methods used by the authors: Estimation of nucleated cell counts relied on the amplification of reference gene primers. Libraries were prepared by immunoSEQ multiplex PCR; TCRdb keeps only in-frame clonotypes and omits some of them. The DNA was the basis for D and trimming; V, J and clone size are from that table. This table has roughly 86,000 clones, around 80% appearing once. This specimen comes from a study of blood T cell repertoires in COVID-19. At the level of the study: Acute and convalescent COVID-19 specimens originated in the United States, Italy and Spain. Nucleic acid was either cDNA or gDNA, and it came from T cells, B-cell-depleted T cells, or PBMCs.

Deletions cut 5 bases from V and 0 bases from J, with 9 bases between. Per the germline V gene, CDR1 is SGHTA and CDR2 is FQGNSA. The CDR3 runs 14 residues. The receptor was derived from a man aged 45 to 65 who had recovered from COVID-19. The J gene is TRBJ2-3, the V gene TRBV7-2; a weak D match, TRBD2 (5 bases). Sequenced input: peripheral blood. This CDR3 reads CASSPRRSTDTQYF. The CDR3 DNA follows: TGTGCCAGCAGCCCCAGGAGGAGCACAGATACGCAGTATTTT.